What follows are 29 T cell receptor beta chains derived from one specimen sequenced in a study of early T cells in non-severe SARS-CoV-2 infection. TCRdb independently ran MiXCR on the 5' RACE reads; one entry per CDR3 protein. This sample has tens of thousands of distinct CDR3 sequences, with over 9% found just once. Source material: whole blood. These TCRs come from an adult who was a healthcare worker with PCR-confirmed SARS-CoV-2 infection or an uninfected control (not recorded which).

CDR3: CASSEAGAENEQFF. Here the CDR3 DNA reads TGTGCCAGCAGTGAAGCAGGGGCGGAAAATGAGCAGTTCTTC. The V gene is TRBV6-1, the J gene TRBJ2-1, with a tentative D call TRBD1 (5 bases). The CDR3 extends over 14 amino acids. Trimming cost V 0 bases and J 7 bases, with 10 bases left between them. The germline gives CDR1 MNHNS, CDR2 SASEGT.

V gene TRBV7-2 combines with J gene TRBJ2-7; D could derive from TRBD1 or TRBD2 (5 bases each). V lost 6 bases and J lost 2, with 17 bases in between. The CDR3 sequence is 15 residues long. CDR1 is SGHTA, CDR2 FQGNSA, per germline. Written as DNA, the CDR3 is TGTGCCAGCAGGCAAAGGCAGGGAGAGCCCTACGAGCAGTACTTC. Its protein is CASRQRQGEPYEQYF.

V and J are TRBV7-9 and TRBJ2-3, with TRBD2 matching over 7 bases. V lost 4 bases and J lost 4; bases outside the gene matches: 8. Germline V CDR1 and CDR2: SEHNR, FQNEAQ (reference sequence). The CDR3 has 15 residues. The CDR3 DNA follows: TGTGCCAGCAGCTCCCGGGAGCGGGATGCAGATACGCAGTATTTT. It specifies CASSSRERDADTQYF.

This clonotype was detected many times. The V gene is TRBV14, the J gene TRBJ2-4, with D uncertain. V lost 2 bases and J 0 bases, leaving 8 bases between the germline ends. Germline V CDR1 and CDR2: SGHDN, FVKESK. The CDR3 runs to 15 residues. The CDR3 loop is CASSQRALAKNIQYF. The CDR3, as DNA: TGTGCCAGCAGCCAAAGGGCACTAGCCAAAAACATTCAGTACTTC.

The chain carries TRBV29-1 and TRBJ2-7; 7 bases are shared with TRBD1. The V gene end was trimmed by 6 bases and the J gene end by 11 bases; junction bases not matched to a gene: 13. The germline V gene has CDR1 SQVTM and CDR2 ANQGSEA. CDR3 size: 12 residues. CDR3 sequence reads: CSVVPPSDREYF. CDR3 DNA sequence: TGCAGCGTGGTCCCGCCCTCCGACAGGGAGTACTTC.

The sample holds a few counts of this clonotype. The chain links TRBV7-8 to TRBJ1-1; no clear D gene. The CDR3 runs to 15 residues. The V gene's germline CDR1 is SGHVS and CDR2 FQNEAQ. Trimming removed 1 base at V and 2 bases at J, with 11 bases between. The CDR3 spells CASSLVGSSNTEAFF. Here the CDR3 DNA reads TGTGCCAGCAGCTTAGTAGGTAGTTCAAACACTGAAGCTTTCTTT.

This clonotype showed up many times. This rearrangement joins TRBV3-1 to TRBJ1-1; no definite D call. The V end lost 6 bases, the J end lost 11 bases, and 16 bases lay between the germline ends. The CDR3 runs 12 residues. Germline lookup yields CDR1 LGHDT and CDR2 YNNKEL (reference sequence). CDR3 protein: CASSLAGFGAFF. The CDR3 bases are TGTGCCAGCAGTCTTGCGGGGTTCGGCGCTTTCTTT. Using reference TRBV3-1 and TRBJ1-1 for the parts outside the CDR3, the full variable domain is DTAVSQTPKYLVTQMGNDKSIKCEQNLGHDTMYWYKQDSKKFLKIMFSYNNKELIINETVPNRFSPKSPDKAHLNLHINSLELGDSAVYFCASSLAGFGAFFGQGTRLTVV.

The table lists this clonotype with many counts. This chain connects TRBV30 to TRBJ1-5, with 7 bases lining up with TRBD1. With V trimmed by 5 bases and J by 7 bases, 14 bases remained unmatched. The CDR3 consists of 15 residues. Germline V gene lookup returns CDR1 GTSNPN and CDR2 SVGIG (reference sequence). The CDR3 reads CAWCAPGTEGQPQHF. DNA of the CDR3: TGTGCCTGGTGTGCTCCTGGGACAGAGGGGCAGCCCCAGCATTTT.

This clonotype showed up just a few times. The chain combines TRBV20-1 with TRBJ2-7; 10 bases are a match to TRBD2. CDR3 length: 12 amino acids. Germline-derived CDR1 and CDR2 are DFQATT and SNEGSKA (reference sequence). The CDR3 DNA follows: TGCGGATCACTAGCGGGGACCTACGAGCAGTACTTC. It specifies CGSLAGTYEQYF.

This chain connects TRBV10-3 to TRBJ2-7; 8 nucleotides agree with TRBD1. V was clipped by 6 bases and J by 0 bases; unmatched bases: 22. This CDR3 comprises 20 residues. Per the germline V gene, CDR1 is ENHRY and CDR2 is SYGVKD. The CDR3 loop reads CAISSLHSIQGTGLSYEQYF. The CDR3 coding sequence is TGTGCCATCAGCAGCCTCCACTCTATCCAAGGGACAGGACTCTCCTACGAGCAGTACTTC.

Points on this clonotype: Given the absence of the conserved phenylalanine or tryptophan at the CDR3 end, a read error is likely. The chain couples TRBV2 to TRBJ2-2, with TRBD2 identical over 7 bases. With V trimmed by 11 bases and J by 5 bases, 14 bases remained unmatched. CDR1 is SNHLY and CDR2 is FYNNEI in the germline V gene. The CDR3 has 15 residues. CDR3 bases: TGTGCCTCCCGCGAGAGGGAGGGCCGAACCGGGGAGCTGTTTTTA. Protein: CASREREGRTGELFL.

The rearrangement links TRBV12-3 or TRBV12-4 to TRBJ1-4, with D uncertain. Between the trimmed V and J ends, which lost 6 bases and 8 bases, there was a span of 13 bases. This CDR3 region has 13 residues. The CDR3 nucleotides are TGTGCCAGCAGCGGCGGGGTTAGAGAAAAACTGTTTTTT. This codes for CASSGGVREKLFF.

The chain uses TRBV3-1 and TRBJ1-1; D is uncertain. Trimming stripped 1 base from V and 2 bases from J, with 8 bases between. The CDR3 has 14 residues. Germline CDR1 reads LGHDT; CDR2 reads YNNKEL (reference sequence). The CDR3 is CASSQVPFNTEAFF. CDR3 in DNA: TGTGCCAGCAGCCAAGTTCCATTCAACACTGAAGCTTTCTTT.

The V call is TRBV20-1, the J call TRBJ1-1; no definite D call. The V gene lost 0 bases and the J gene lost 0 bases, with 8 bases spanning the gap. The CDR3 totals 14 residues. CDR1 is DFQATT, CDR2 SNEGSKA, per germline (reference sequence). CDR3 coding DNA: TGCAGTGCTAGAGACCGGCGGGTGAACACTGAAGCTTTCTTT. Its translation: CSARDRRVNTEAFF.

The table lists this clonotype with many counts. The chain has TRBV7-9 and TRBJ2-1, with TRBD2 matching 9 bases. The CDR3 has 17 amino acids. Looked up from germline, CDR1 is SEHNR and CDR2 is FQNEAQ (reference sequence). V was pared by 5 bases and J by 1 base, with 9 bases of the junction left unmatched. For the CDR3, the DNA is TGTGCCAGCAGCGAAGGAGGCGGGAGGGGATCCTACAATGAGCAGTTCTTC. Protein product: CASSEGGGRGSYNEQFF.

For this clonotype: A much more abundant neighbour one base away suggests this may be a read error. The final CDR3 position lacks the conserved phenylalanine or tryptophan, pointing to a likely read error. V is TRBV4-3 and J is TRBJ2-1; D unresolved. Germline V gives CDR1 LGHNA, CDR2 YSLEER. V was clipped by 1 base and J by 4 bases, with 11 bases between them. The CDR3 has 15 amino acids. The CDR3 nucleotides are TGCGCCAGCAGCCAAGTTTTCGGAGCTTACAATGAGCAGTTCCTC. Its protein is CASSQVFGAYNEQFL.

The chain links TRBV6-1 to TRBJ1-1, with D hard to call. CDR3 length: 15 amino acids. The germline CDR1 and CDR2 sequences are MNHNS and SASEGT. Trimming took off 2 bases at V and 2 bases at J, with 12 bases between the two ends. CDR3 region: CASSEKGRINTEAFF. The DNA of the CDR3 is TGTGCCAGCAGTGAAAAAGGACGGATCAACACTGAAGCTTTCTTT.

This clonotype showed up just a few times. This rearrangement joins TRBV6-2 or TRBV6-3 to TRBJ2-2, with D unclear. The CDR3 is made up of 11 amino acids. Germline loops: CDR1 MNHEY, CDR2 SVGEGT. Trimming took 5 bases from V and 8 from J, leaving 6 bases between them. CDR3 coding DNA: TGTGCCAGCAGTAACGGAGGGGAGCTGTTTTTT. This translates into CASSNGGELFF.

This clonotype was counted between two and nine times. This chain links TRBV7-8 with TRBJ1-1; D is uncertain. This CDR3 contains 14 residues. V lost 11 bases and J lost 0, with 16 bases in between. Germline values: CDR1 SGHVS, CDR2 FQNEAQ. This chain's CDR3 is CAGFSYGVNTEAFF. Here the CDR3 DNA reads TGTGCCGGATTCTCATACGGGGTGAACACTGAAGCTTTCTTT.

Ten or more counts support this clonotype. The gene calls are TRBV7-3 and TRBJ1-6; D is unresolved. The CDR3 is 13 amino acids. V gave up 3 bases and J gave up 12 bases, with 12 bases separating them. CDR1 SGHTA and CDR2 FQGTGA come from the germline V gene. For the CDR3, the DNA is TGTGCCAGCAGCTTTCTTGCGGGTGGACCCCTCCACTTT. Translated, it gives CASSFLAGGPLHF.

This clonotype was observed a handful of times. The gene calls are TRBV15 and TRBJ2-3, with 8 bases identical to TRBD1. Germline values: CDR1 LNHNV, CDR2 YYDKDF (reference sequence). The CDR3 runs to 16 residues. V dropped 2 bases and J dropped 2; count of bases not matched to a gene: 6. The CDR3 loop reads CATSRHQGAATDTQYF. The DNA for the CDR3 is TGTGCCACCAGCAGACATCAGGGGGCTGCCACAGATACGCAGTATTTT.

The table lists this clonotype with many counts. This CDR3 is CASSWTDQETQYF. The CDR3 DNA sequence: TGTGCCAGCAGCTGGACAGACCAAGAGACCCAGTACTTC. This chain uses TRBV28 with TRBJ2-5; TRBD1 might be the D (6 bases). Germline CDR1 reads MDHEN; CDR2 reads SYDVKM. There are 13 residues in the CDR3. V was trimmed by 6 bases and J by 0 bases, leaving 8 bases between them.

This chain uses TRBV30 with TRBJ1-5; perhaps TRBD1 as D (5 bases). The CDR3 extends over 14 amino acids. In germline, CDR1 is GTSNPN, CDR2 SVGIG (reference sequence). The ends were cut back, 2 bases at V and 1 base at J, with 9 bases in the middle. Here the CDR3 reads CAWSPGLSNQPQHF. DNA of the CDR3: TGTGCCTGGAGTCCAGGGTTAAGCAATCAGCCCCAGCATTTT. Variable domain in full (rest from reference TRBV30 and TRBJ1-5): SQTIHQWPATLVQPVGSPLSLECTVEGTSNPNLYWYRQAAGRGLQLLFYSVGIGQISSEVPQNLSASRPQDRQFILSSKKLLLSDSGFYLCAWSPGLSNQPQHFGDGTRLSIL.

The DNA of the CDR3 is TGTGCCAGCAGTGAGATCGGACAGGGCCTCTACGAGCAGTACTTC. It encodes CASSEIGQGLYEQYF. This chain links TRBV25-1 with TRBJ2-7; 8 nucleotides align to TRBD1. The length of the CDR3 is 15 residues. The V gene end was trimmed by 3 bases and the J gene end by 3 bases; junction bases not matched to a gene: 7. Germline assignment: CDR1 MGHDK and CDR2 SYGVNS.

This clonotype was recorded at least ten times. The chain is built from TRBV18 and TRBJ1-1, with D possibly being TRBD1 (5 bases). The CDR3 totals 13 residues. V dropped 6 bases and J dropped 5 bases, with 13 bases sitting between them. CDR1 KGHSH and CDR2 LQKENI come from the germline V gene. CDR3 nucleotide sequence: TGTGCCAGCTCGGATGGAGAGGGGACTGAAGCTTTCTTT. Translating it yields CASSDGEGTEAFF.

The chain links TRBV20-1 to TRBJ2-4, with D possibly TRBD1 on 7 matching bases. This CDR3 is 15 amino acids long. Germline-derived CDR1 and CDR2 are DFQATT and SNEGSKA (reference sequence). V was trimmed by 3 bases and J by 0 bases, leaving 12 bases between them. The chain's CDR3 is CSASAGQIAKNIQYF. The CDR3 region has the DNA TGCAGTGCTAGCGCGGGACAGATAGCCAAAAACATTCAGTACTTC.

The chain carries TRBV7-3 and TRBJ2-1, with D hard to call. Trimming shortened V by 2 bases and J by 0 bases, and 8 bases separated the two germline ends. CDR3 length: 15 amino acids. Per germline, CDR1 SGHTA and CDR2 FQGTGA. The CDR3 DNA reads as TGTGCCAGCAGCTTAGGCTTTAGCTCCTACAATGAGCAGTTCTTC. The encoded protein is CASSLGFSSYNEQFF.

Remarks on this clonotype: The junction departs from the called germline gene at one end, perhaps through a read error. The chain employs TRBV4-1 and TRBJ2-1; a possible D gene is TRBD1 (6 bases). This CDR3 has 15 amino acids. The germline V gene encodes CDR1 MGHRA and CDR2 YSYEKL. The CDR3 protein is CAGSQESQGFNEQFF. The CDR3 DNA follows: TGCGCCGGCAGCCAAGAGTCGCAGGGGTTCAATGAGCAGTTCTTC.

CDR3 in amino acids: CASSTPSSGSNRQYF. Written as DNA, the CDR3 is TGTGCCAGCAGCACCCCTTCTAGCGGGAGCAACCGGCAGTACTTC. This chain connects TRBV27 to TRBJ2-7; 10 nucleotides line up with TRBD2. With V trimmed by 6 bases and J by 9 bases, 14 bases remained unmatched. The CDR3 has 15 residues. The germline V gene encodes CDR1 MNHEY and CDR2 SMNVEV (reference sequence).